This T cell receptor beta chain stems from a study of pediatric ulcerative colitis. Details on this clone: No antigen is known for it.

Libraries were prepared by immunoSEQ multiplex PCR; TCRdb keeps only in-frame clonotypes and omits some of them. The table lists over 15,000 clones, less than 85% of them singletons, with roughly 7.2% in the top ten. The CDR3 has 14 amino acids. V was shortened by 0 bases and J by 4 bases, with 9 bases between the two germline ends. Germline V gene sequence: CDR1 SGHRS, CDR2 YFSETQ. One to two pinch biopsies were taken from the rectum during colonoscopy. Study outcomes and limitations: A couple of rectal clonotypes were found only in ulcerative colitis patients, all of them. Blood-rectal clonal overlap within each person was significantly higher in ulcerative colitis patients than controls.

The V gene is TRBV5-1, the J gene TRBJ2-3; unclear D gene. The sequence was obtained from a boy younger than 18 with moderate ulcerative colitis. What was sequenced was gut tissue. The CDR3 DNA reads TGCGCCAGCAGCTTGGTGGTAGGCCCAGATACGCAGTATTTT. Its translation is CASSLVVGPDTQYF.